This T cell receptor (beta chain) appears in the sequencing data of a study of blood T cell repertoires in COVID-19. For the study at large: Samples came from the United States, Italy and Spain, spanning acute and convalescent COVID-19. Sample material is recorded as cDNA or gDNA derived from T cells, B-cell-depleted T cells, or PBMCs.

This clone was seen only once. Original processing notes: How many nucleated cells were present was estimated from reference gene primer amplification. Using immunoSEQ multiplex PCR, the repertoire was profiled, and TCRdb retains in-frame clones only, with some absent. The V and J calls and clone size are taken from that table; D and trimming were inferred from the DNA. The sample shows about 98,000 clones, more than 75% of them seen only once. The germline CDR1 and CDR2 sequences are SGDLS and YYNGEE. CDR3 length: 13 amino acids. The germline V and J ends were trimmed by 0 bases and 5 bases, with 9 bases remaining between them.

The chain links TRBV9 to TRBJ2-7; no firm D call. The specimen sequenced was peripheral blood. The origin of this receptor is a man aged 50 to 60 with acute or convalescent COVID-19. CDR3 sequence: CASSVGSSHEQYF. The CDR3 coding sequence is TGTGCCAGCAGCGTAGGTAGCAGCCACGAGCAGTACTTC.